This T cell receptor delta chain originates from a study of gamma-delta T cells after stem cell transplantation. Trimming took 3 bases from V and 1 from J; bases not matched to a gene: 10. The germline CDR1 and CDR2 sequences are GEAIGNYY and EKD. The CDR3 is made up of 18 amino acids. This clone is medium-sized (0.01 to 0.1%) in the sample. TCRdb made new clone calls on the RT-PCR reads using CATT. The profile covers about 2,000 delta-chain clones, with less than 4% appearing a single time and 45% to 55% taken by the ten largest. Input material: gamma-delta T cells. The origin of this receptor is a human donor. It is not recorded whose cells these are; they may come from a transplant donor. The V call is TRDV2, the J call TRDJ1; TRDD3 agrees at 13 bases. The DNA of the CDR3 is TGTGCCTGTGACTCAGTACTGGGGGATACGCGAGGCACCGATAAACTCATCTTT. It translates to CACDSVLGDTRGTDKLIF.